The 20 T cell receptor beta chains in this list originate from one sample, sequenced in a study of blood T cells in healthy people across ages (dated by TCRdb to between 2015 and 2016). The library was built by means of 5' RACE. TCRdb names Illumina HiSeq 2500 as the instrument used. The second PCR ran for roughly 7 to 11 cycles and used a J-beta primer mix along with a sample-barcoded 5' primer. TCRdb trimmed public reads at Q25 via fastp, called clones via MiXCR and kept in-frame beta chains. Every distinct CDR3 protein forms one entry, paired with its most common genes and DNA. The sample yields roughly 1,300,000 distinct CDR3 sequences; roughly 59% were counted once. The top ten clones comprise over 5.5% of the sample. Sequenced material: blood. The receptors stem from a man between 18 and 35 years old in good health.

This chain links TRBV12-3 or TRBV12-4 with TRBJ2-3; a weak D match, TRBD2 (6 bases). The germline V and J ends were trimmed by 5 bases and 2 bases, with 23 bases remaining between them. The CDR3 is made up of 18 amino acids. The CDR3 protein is CASSEFVEGLTITDTQYF. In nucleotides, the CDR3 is TGTGCCAGCAGTGAGTTTGTGGAGGGGTTAACCATCACAGATACGCAGTATTTT.

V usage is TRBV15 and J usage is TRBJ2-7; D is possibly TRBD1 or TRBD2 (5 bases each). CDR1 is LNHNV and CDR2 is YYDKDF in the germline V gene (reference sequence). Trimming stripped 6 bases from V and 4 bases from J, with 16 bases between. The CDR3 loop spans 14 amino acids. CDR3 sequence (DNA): TGTGCCACCAGTAAAGACAGCGGATCTTACGAGCAGTACTTC. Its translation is CATSKDSGSYEQYF.

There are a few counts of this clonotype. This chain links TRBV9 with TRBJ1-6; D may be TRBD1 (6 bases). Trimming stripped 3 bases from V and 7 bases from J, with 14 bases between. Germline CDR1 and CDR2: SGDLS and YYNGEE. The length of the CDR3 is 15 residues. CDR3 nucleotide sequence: TGTGCCAGCAGCGCACTACAGGGTCCAAATTCACCCCTCCACTTT. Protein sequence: CASSALQGPNSPLHF.

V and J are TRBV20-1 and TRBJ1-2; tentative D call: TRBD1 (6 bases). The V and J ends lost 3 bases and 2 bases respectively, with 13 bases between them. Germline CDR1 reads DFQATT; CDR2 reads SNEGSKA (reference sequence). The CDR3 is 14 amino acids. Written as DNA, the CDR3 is TGCAGTGCTAGGGAGGGACAACGAAACTATGGCTACACCTTC. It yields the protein CSAREGQRNYGYTF.

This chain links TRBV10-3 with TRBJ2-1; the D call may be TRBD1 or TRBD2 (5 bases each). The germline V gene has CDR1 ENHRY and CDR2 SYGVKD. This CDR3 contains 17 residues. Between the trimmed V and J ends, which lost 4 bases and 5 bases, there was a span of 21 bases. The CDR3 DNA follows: TGTGCCATCAGTGGGGGAGCTCCGGGGCCCCTAAACAATGAGCAGTTCTTC. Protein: CAISGGAPGPLNNEQFF.

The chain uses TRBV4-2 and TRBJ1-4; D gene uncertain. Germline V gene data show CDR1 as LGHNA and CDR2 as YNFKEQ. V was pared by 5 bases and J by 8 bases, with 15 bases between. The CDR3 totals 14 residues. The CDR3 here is CASSSREAREKLFF. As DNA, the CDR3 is TGTGCCAGCAGCTCCCGGGAGGCTAGGGAAAAACTGTTTTTT.

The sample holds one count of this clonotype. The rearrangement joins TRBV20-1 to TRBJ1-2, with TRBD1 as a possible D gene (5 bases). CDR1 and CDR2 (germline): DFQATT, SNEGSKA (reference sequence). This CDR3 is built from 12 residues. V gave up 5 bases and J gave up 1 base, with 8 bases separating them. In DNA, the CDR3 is TGCAGTGCTCCGGACAATAACTATGGCTACACCTTC. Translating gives CSAPDNNYGYTF.

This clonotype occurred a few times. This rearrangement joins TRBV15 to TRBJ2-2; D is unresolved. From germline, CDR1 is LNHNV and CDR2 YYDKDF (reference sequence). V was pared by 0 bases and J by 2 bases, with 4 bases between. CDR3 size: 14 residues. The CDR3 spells CATSRDLNTGELFF. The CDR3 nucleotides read TGTGCCACCAGCAGAGATTTAAACACCGGGGAGCTGTTTTTT.

The CDR3 DNA follows: TGTGCCAGCACGGCTAGCGAACAAGAGACCCAGTACTTC. Translation: CASTASEQETQYF. This chain links TRBV11-2 with TRBJ2-5, with D perhaps TRBD2 (6 bases). Trimming left V 7 bases short and J 2 bases short, with 11 bases between. The germline gives CDR1 SGHAT, CDR2 FQNNGV. The CDR3 length is 13 residues.

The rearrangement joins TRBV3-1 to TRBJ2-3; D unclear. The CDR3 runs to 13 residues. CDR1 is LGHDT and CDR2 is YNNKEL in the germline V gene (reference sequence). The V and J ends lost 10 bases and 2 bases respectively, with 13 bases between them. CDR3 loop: CATRSQITDTQYF. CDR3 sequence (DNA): TGTGCCACCAGGTCGCAAATCACAGATACGCAGTATTTT.

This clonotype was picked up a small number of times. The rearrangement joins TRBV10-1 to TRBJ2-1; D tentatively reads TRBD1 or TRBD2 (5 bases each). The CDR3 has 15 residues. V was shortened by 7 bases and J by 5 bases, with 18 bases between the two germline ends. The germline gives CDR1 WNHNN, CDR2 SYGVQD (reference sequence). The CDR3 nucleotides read TGCGCCAGCACCCCTGGGACGCAAAACAACAATGAGCAGTTCTTC. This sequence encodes CASTPGTQNNNEQFF.

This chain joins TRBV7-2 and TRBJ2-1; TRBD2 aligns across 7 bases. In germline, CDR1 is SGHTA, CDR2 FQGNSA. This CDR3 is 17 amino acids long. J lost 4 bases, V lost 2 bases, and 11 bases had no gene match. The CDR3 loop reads CASSLKGWLADYNEQFF. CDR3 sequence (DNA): TGTGCCAGCAGCTTAAAAGGTTGGCTAGCGGATTACAATGAGCAGTTCTTC.

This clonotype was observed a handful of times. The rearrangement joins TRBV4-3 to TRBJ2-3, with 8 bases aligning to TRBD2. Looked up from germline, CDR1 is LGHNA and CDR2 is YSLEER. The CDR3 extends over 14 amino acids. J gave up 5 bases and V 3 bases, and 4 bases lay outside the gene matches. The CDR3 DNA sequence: TGCGCCAGCAGCCACGGCGGGGGGAAAGATACGCAGTATTTT. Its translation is CASSHGGGKDTQYF.

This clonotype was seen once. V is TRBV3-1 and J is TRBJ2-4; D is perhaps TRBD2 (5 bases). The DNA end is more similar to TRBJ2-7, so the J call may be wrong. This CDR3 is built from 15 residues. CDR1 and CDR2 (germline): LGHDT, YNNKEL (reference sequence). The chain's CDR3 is CASSQEGLTTREQYF. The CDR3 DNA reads TGTGCCAGCAGCCAAGAAGGACTTACCACACGCGAGCAGTACTTC.

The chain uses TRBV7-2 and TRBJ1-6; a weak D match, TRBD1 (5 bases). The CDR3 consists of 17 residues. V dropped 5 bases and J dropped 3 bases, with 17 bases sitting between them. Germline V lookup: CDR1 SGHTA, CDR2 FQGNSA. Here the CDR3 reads CASSRETGKVYNSPLHF. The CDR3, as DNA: TGTGCCAGCAGCAGGGAAACAGGAAAAGTCTATAATTCACCCCTCCACTTT.

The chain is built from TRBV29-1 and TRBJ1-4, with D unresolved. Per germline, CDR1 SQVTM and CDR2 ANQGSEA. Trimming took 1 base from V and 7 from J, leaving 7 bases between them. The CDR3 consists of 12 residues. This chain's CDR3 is CSVEGGSEKLFF. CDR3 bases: TGCAGCGTTGAAGGAGGGAGTGAAAAACTGTTTTTT.

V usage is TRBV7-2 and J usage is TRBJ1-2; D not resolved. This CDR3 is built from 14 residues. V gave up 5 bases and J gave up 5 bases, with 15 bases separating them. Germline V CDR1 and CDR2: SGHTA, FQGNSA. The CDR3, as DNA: TGTGCCAGCAGCCCAGCCGGGAGGGATTATGGCTACACCTTC. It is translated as CASSPAGRDYGYTF.

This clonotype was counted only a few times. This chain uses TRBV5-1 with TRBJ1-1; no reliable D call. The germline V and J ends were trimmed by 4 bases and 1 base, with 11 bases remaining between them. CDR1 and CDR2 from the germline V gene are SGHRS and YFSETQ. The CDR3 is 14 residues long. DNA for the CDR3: TGCGCCAGCAGCGCCGGGCAGGAGAACACTGAAGCTTTCTTT. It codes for CASSAGQENTEAFF.

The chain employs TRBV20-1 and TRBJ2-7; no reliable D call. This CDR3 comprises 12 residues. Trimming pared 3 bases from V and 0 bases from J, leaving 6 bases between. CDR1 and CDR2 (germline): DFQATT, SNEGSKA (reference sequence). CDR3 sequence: CSASNFSYEQYF. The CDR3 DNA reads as TGCAGTGCTAGTAACTTCTCCTACGAGCAGTACTTC.

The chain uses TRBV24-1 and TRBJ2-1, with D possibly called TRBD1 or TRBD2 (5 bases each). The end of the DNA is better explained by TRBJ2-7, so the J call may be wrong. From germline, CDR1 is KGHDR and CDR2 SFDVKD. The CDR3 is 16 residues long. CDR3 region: CATSDSTGANNNEQYF. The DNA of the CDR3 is TGTGCCACCAGTGATTCAACCGGGGCGAACAACAATGAGCAGTACTTC.